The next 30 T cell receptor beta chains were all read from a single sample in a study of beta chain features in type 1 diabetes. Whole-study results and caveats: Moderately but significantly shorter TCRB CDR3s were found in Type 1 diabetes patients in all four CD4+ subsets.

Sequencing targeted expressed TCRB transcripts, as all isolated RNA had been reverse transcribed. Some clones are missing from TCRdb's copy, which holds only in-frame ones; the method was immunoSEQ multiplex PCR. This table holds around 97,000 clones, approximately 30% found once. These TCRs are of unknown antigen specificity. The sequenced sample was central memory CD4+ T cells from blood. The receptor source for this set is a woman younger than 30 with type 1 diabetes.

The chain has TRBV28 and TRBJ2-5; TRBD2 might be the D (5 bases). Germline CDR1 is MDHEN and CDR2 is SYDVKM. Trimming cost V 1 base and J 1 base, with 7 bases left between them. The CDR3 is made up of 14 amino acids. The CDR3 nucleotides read TGTGCCAGCAGTTTATTGGCGGGCCAAGAGACCCAGTACTTC. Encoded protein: CASSLLAGQETQYF.

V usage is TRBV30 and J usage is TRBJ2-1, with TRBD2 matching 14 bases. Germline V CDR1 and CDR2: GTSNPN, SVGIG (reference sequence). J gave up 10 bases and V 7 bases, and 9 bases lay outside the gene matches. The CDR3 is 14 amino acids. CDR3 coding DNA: TGTGCCTCCGGACTAGCGGGGGGCGGGCGGGAGCAGTTCTTC. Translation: CASGLAGGGREQFF.

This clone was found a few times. The CDR3 sequence is CASSPGLAGGRDTQYF. For the CDR3, the DNA is TGTGCCAGCAGCCCTGGACTAGCGGGAGGCCGGGATACGCAGTATTTT. The chain links TRBV7-9 to TRBJ2-3, with TRBD2 matching 14 bases. This CDR3 region has 16 residues. Germline V gives CDR1 SEHNR, CDR2 FQNEAQ (reference sequence). The V and J ends lost 5 bases and 6 bases, in that order; junction bases with no gene match: 7. The whole variable domain, filled in from reference TRBV7-9 and TRBJ2-3, reads DTGVSQNPRHKITKRGQNVTFRCDPISEHNRLYWYRQTLGQGPEFLTYFQNEAQLEKSRLLSDRFSAERPKGSFSTLEIQRTEQGDSAMYLCASSPGLAGGRDTQYFGPGTRLTVL.

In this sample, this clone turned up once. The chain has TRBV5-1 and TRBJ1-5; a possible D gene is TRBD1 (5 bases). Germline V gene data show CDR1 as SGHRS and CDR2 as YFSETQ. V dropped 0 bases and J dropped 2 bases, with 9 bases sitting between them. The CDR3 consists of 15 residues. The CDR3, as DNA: TGCGCCAGCAGCTTGGAGGGGTTGGGCAATCAGCCCCAGCATTTT. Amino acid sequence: CASSLEGLGNQPQHF.

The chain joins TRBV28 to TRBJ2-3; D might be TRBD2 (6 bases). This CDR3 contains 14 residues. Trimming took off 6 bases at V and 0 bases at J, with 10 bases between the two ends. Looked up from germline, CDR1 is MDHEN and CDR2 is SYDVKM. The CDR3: CASRPGTSTDTQYF. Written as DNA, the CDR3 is TGTGCCAGCAGGCCCGGGACTAGCACAGATACGCAGTATTTT.

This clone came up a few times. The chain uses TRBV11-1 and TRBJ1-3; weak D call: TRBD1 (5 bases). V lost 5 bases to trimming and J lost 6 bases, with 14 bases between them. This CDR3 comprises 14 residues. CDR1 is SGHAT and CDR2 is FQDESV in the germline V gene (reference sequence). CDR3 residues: CASSGHRRLNTIYF. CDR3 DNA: TGTGCCAGCAGCGGACACAGGCGGCTAAACACCATATATTTT.

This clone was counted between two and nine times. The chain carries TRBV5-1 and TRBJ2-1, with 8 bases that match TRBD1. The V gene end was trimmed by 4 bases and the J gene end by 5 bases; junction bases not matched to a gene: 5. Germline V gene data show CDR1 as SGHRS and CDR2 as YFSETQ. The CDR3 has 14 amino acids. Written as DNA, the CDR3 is TGCGCCAGCAGCCGGACAGGGACCAACAATGAGCAGTTCTTC. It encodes CASSRTGTNNEQFF.

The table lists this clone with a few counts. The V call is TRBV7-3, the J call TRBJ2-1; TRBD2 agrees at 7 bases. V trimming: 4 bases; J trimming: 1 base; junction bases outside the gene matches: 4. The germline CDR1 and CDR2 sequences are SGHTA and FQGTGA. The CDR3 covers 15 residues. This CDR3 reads CASSSGLGSYNEQFF. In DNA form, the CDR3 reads TGTGCCAGCAGCTCCGGACTAGGTTCCTACAATGAGCAGTTCTTC.

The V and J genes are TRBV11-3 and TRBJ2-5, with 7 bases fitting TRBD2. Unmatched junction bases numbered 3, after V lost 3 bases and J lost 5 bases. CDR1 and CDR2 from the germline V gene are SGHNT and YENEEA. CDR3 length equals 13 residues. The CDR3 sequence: CASSFSGGETQYF. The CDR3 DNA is TGTGCCAGCAGCTTTTCGGGAGGCGAGACCCAGTACTTC.

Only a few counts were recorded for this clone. The CDR3 here is CASSIYRDTTSNAQYV. The DNA of the CDR3 is TGTGCCAGCAGCATATACCGGGACACCACTTCGAACGCGCAGTACGTC. J is TRBJ2-7 and V is TRBV7-8; possibly TRBD1 for D (6 bases). Germline V gene lookup returns CDR1 SGHVS and CDR2 FQNEAQ. V was cut by 5 bases and J by 9 bases, with 26 bases left in between. This CDR3 has 16 residues.

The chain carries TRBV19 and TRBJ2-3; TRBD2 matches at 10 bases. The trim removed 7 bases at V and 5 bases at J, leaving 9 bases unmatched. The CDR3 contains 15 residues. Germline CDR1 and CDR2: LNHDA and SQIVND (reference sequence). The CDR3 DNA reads TGTGCCAGTAAACTTTCTAGCGGGAGAGTAGATACGCAGTATTTT. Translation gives CASKLSSGRVDTQYF.

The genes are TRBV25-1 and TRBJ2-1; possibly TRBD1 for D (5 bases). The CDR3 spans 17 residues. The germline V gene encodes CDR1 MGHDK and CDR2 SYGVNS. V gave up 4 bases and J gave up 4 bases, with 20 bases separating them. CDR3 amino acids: CASSGSSGQDPYNEQFF. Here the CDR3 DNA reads TGTGCCAGCAGTGGCTCTTCAGGGCAAGACCCTTACAATGAGCAGTTCTTC. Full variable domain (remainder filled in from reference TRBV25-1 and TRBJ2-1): EADIYQTPRYLVIGTGKKITLECSQTMGHDKMYWYQQDPGMELHLIHYSYGVNSTEKGDLSSESTVSRIRTEHFPLTLESARPSHTSQYLCASSGSSGQDPYNEQFFGPGTRLTVL.

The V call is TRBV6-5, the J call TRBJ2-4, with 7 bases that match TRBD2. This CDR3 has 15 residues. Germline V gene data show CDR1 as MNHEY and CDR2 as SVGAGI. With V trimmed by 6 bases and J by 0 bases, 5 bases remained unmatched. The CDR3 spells CASRDLAVAKNIQYF. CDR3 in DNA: TGTGCCAGCAGAGACCTAGCGGTAGCCAAAAACATTCAGTACTTC.

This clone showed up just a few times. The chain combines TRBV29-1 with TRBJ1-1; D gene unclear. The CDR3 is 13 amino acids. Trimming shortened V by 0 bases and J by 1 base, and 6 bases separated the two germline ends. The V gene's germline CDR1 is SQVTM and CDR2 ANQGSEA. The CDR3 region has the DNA TGCAGCGTTGAAGAATGGCAGAACACTGAAGCTTTCTTT. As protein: CSVEEWQNTEAFF.

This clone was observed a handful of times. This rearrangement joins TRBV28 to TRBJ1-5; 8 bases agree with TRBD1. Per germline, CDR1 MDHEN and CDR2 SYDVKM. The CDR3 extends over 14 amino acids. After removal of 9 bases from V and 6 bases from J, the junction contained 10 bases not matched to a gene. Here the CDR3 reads CASLRGRGGQPQHF. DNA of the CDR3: TGTGCCAGTCTCAGGGGGCGAGGTGGTCAGCCCCAGCATTTT.

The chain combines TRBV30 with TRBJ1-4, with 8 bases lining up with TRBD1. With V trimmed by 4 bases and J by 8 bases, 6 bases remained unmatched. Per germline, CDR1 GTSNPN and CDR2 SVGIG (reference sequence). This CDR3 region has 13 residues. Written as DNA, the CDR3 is TGTGCCTGGACGGGACAGGTTAAAGAAAAACTGTTTTTT. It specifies CAWTGQVKEKLFF.

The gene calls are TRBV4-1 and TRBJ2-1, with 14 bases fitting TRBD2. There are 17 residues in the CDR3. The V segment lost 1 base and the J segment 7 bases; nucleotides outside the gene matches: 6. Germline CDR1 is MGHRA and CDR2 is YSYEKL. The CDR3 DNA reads TGCGCCAGCAGCCAAGGGCTCCGGACTAGCGGGAGGAATGAGCAGTTCTTC. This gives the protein CASSQGLRTSGRNEQFF.

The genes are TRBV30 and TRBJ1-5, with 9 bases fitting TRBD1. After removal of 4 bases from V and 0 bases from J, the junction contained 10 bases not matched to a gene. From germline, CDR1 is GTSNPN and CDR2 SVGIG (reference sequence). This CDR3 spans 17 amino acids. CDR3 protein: CAWTPRTGVISNQPQHF. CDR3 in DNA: TGTGCCTGGACCCCCAGGACAGGGGTCATTAGCAATCAGCCCCAGCATTTT.

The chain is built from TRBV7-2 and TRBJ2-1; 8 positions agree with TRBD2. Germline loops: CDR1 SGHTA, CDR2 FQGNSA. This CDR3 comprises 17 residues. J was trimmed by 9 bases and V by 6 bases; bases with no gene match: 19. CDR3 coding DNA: TGTGCCAGCAGTCAGAATAGCGGGAATGCCCCCTTCGGTGAGCAGTTCTTC. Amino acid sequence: CASSQNSGNAPFGEQFF.

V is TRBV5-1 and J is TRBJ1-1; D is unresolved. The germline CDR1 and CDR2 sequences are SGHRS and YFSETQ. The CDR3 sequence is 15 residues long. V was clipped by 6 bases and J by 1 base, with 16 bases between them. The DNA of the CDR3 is TGCGCCAGCAACCCCAAGGCAGCGACGAACACTGAAGCTTTCTTT. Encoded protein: CASNPKAATNTEAFF. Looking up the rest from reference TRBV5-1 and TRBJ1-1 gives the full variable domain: KAGVTQTPRYLIKTRGQQVTLSCSPISGHRSVSWYQQTPGQGLQFLFEYFSETQRNKGNFPGRFSGRQFSNSRSEMNVSTLELGDSALYLCASNPKAATNTEAFFGQGTRLTVV.

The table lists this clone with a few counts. As DNA, the CDR3 is TGTGCCAGCAGCCCAGCGCAGGGGCAATACACCGGGGAGCTGTTTTTT. It encodes CASSPAQGQYTGELFF. This sequence joins TRBV7-9 and TRBJ2-2; maybe TRBD1 (6 bases). CDR1 and CDR2 (germline): SEHNR, FQNEAQ (reference sequence). This CDR3 contains 16 residues. V was clipped by 5 bases and J by 3 bases, with 16 bases between them. Supplemented by reference TRBV7-9 and TRBJ2-2, the full variable domain reads DTGVSQNPRHKITKRGQNVTFRCDPISEHNRLYWYRQTLGQGPEFLTYFQNEAQLEKSRLLSDRFSAERPKGSFSTLEIQRTEQGDSAMYLCASSPAQGQYTGELFFGEGSRLTVL.

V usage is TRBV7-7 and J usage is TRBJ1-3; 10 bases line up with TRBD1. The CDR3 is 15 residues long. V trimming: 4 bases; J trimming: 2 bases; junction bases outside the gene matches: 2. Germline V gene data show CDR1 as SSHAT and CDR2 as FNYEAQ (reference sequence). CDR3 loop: CASSSGQGAGNTIYF. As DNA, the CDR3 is TGTGCCAGCAGCTCCGGACAGGGGGCTGGAAACACCATATATTTT.

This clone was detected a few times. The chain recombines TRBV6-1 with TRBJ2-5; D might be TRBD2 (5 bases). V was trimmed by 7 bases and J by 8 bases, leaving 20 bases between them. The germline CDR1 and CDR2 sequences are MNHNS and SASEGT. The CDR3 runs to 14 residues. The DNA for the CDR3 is TGTGCCAGCACTAGAGACTACCTCCCGACTACCCAGTACTTC. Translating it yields CASTRDYLPTTQYF.

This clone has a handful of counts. The CDR3 protein is CASSASDTQYF. The DNA for the CDR3 is TGTGCCAGCAGTGCCTCCGATACGCAGTATTTT. This rearrangement joins TRBV2 to TRBJ2-3; D gene ambiguous. Deletions cut 4 bases from V and 6 bases from J, with 5 bases between. The germline gives CDR1 SNHLY, CDR2 FYNNEI. This CDR3 is 11 amino acids long.

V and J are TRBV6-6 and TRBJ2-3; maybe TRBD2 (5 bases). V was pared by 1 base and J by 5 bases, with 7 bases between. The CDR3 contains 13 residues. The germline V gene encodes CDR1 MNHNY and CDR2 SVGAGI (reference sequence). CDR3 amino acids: CASSYFAGDTQYF. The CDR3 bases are TGTGCCAGCAGTTACTTTGCGGGAGATACGCAGTATTTT.

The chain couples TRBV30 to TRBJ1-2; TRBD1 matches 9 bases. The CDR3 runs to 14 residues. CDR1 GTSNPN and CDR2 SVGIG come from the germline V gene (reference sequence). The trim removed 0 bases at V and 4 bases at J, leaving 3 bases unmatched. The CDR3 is CAWSVNRGPYGYTF. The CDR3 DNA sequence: TGTGCCTGGAGTGTTAACAGGGGGCCCTATGGCTACACCTTC. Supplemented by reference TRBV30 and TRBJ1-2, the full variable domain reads SQTIHQWPATLVQPVGSPLSLECTVEGTSNPNLYWYRQAAGRGLQLLFYSVGIGQISSEVPQNLSASRPQDRQFILSSKKLLLSDSGFYLCAWSVNRGPYGYTFGSGTRLTVV.

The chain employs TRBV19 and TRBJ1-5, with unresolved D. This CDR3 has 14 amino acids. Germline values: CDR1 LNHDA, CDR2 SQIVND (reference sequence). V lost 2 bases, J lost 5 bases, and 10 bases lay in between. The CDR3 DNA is TGTGCCAGTAGTATACCCGGAGGAGATCAGCCCCAGCATTTT. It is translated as CASSIPGGDQPQHF.

This chain's CDR3 is CASRRGLAGLGNEQFF. In nucleotides, the CDR3 is TGTGCCAGCAGGCGGGGACTAGCGGGATTAGGCAATGAGCAGTTCTTC. V is TRBV5-6 and J is TRBJ2-1, with 13 bases lining up with TRBD2. This CDR3 region has 16 residues. Germline V gene lookup returns CDR1 SGHDT and CDR2 YYEEEE. The V gene end was trimmed by 5 bases and the J gene end by 6 bases; junction bases not matched to a gene: 8. Supplemented by reference TRBV5-6 and TRBJ2-1, the full variable domain reads DAGVTQSPTHLIKTRGQQVTLRCSPKSGHDTVSWYQQALGQGPQFIFQYYEEEERQRGNFPDRFSGHQFPNYSSELNVNALLLGDSALYLCASRRGLAGLGNEQFFGPGTRLTVL.

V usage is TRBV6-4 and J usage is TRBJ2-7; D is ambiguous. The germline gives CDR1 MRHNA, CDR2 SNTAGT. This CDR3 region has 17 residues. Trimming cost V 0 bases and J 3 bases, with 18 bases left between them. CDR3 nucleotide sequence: TGTGCCAGCAGTGACTCCCCGCGGCAGCATCGCAACTACGAGCAGTACTTC. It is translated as CASSDSPRQHRNYEQYF.

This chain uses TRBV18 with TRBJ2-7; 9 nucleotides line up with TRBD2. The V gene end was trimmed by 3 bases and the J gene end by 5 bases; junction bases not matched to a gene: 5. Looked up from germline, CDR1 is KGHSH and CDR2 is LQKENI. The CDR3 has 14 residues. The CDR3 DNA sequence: TGTGCCAGCTCACCTAGCGGGAGCTTTAACGAGCAGTACTTC. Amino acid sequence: CASSPSGSFNEQYF.